A single sample is the source of the 30 T cell receptor beta chains below, sequenced in a study of blood T cell repertoires in COVID-19. Method: immunoSEQ multiplex PCR; TCRdb's copy keeps in-frame clones and lacks some. The sample carries approximately 300,000 clones, approximately 90% recorded once. The specimen was peripheral blood. The origin of the receptors is a woman in her 30s with COVID-19, enrolled during active disease.

The chain uses TRBV24-1 and TRBJ1-2, with D possibly TRBD1 on 6 matching bases. Germline assignment: CDR1 KGHDR and CDR2 SFDVKD. Trimming took off 10 bases at V and 8 bases at J, with 19 bases between the two ends. The length of the CDR3 is 13 residues. In DNA, the CDR3 is TGTGCCACAAGGGGGGGGCAGGACGGCGGCTACACCTTC. Amino acids: CATRGGQDGGYTF.

The V gene is TRBV11-2, the J gene TRBJ2-6; D is perhaps TRBD2 (6 bases). Germline-derived CDR1 and CDR2 are SGHAT and FQNNGV. CDR3 length equals 15 residues. Between the trimmed V and J ends, which lost 2 bases and 1 base, there was a span of 6 bases. CDR3 sequence (DNA): TGTGCCAGCAGCTTACGGGGGTCTGGGGCCAACGTCCTGACTTTC. Residues: CASSLRGSGANVLTF.

The chain has TRBV5-1 and TRBJ1-1; 7 nucleotides align to TRBD1. V shed 2 bases and J 1 base; nucleotides not matched to a gene: 17. Germline V gene data show CDR1 as SGHRS and CDR2 as YFSETQ. This CDR3 spans 19 amino acids. The CDR3, as DNA: TGCGCCAGCAGCTTTTTAGCCTCCGGGACAGCCTTGTCGAACACTGAAGCTTTCTTT. Translation: CASSFLASGTALSNTEAFF.

V usage is TRBV12-3 or TRBV12-4 and J usage is TRBJ2-5; D possibly corresponds to TRBD2 (5 bases). V was shortened by 6 bases and J by 4 bases, with 9 bases between the two germline ends. The CDR3 length is 12 residues. CDR3 protein: CASRRERETQYF. CDR3 coding DNA: TGTGCCAGCAGGAGGGAGAGAGAGACCCAGTACTTC.

The V gene is TRBV27, the J gene TRBJ2-7; the match to TRBD2 covers 8 bases. V lost 4 bases to trimming and J lost 5 bases; unmatched junction nucleotides: 10. Germline CDR1 is MNHEY and CDR2 is SMNVEV (reference sequence). This CDR3 has 15 residues. The CDR3 loop is CASSSAGGPSDEQYF. The CDR3 DNA reads TGTGCCAGCAGTTCTGCGGGAGGCCCATCGGACGAGCAGTACTTC.

The chain employs TRBV18 and TRBJ1-4, with unresolved D. The CDR3 consists of 13 residues. Germline values: CDR1 KGHSH, CDR2 LQKENI. Trimming removed 4 bases from V and 1 base from J, with 4 bases in between. The CDR3 bases are TGTGCCAGCTCACGCAGAACTAATGAAAAACTGTTTTTT. Its protein product is CASSRRTNEKLFF. The variable domain in full, completed from reference TRBV18 and TRBJ1-4, reads NAGVMQNPRHLVRRRGQEARLRCSPMKGHSHVYWYRQLPEEGLKFMVYLQKENIIDESGMPKERFSAEFPKEGPSILRIQQVVRGDSAAYFCASSRRTNEKLFFGSGTQLSVL.

The chain carries TRBV28 and TRBJ2-7, with TRBD2 as a possible D gene (6 bases). V was shortened by 7 bases and J by 3 bases, with 16 bases between the two germline ends. Germline-derived CDR1 and CDR2 are MDHEN and SYDVKM. The CDR3 has 14 residues. The CDR3 loop is CASTPGPGVYEQYF. CDR3 DNA sequence: TGTGCCAGCACTCCCGGTCCGGGGGTCTACGAGCAGTACTTC.

The chain has TRBV15 and TRBJ1-1, with no clear D. V was clipped by 0 bases and J by 1 base, with 9 bases between them. The CDR3 sequence is 15 residues long. CDR1 and CDR2 (germline): LNHNV, YYDKDF (reference sequence). The DNA of the CDR3 is TGTGCCACCAGCAGAGATTGGGCGGGGAACACTGAAGCTTTCTTT. As protein: CATSRDWAGNTEAFF.

This clone was detected only once. The rearrangement uses TRBV11-2 and TRBJ1-2; TRBD1 matches at 9 bases. The CDR3 length is 13 residues. CDR1 SGHAT and CDR2 FQNNGV come from the germline V gene. V shed 5 bases, J shed 8 bases, and the junction held 6 bases outside the gene matches. CDR3 nucleotides: TGTGCCAGCAGCCGGGACAGGGCAATGGGCTACACCTTC. This codes for CASSRDRAMGYTF.

The chain uses TRBV19 and TRBJ2-7; a weak D match, TRBD2 (5 bases). V lost 4 bases and J lost 3, with 10 bases in between. The CDR3 runs to 13 residues. Germline loops: CDR1 LNHDA, CDR2 SQIVND (reference sequence). The CDR3: CASSTSGSYEQYF. DNA of the CDR3: TGTGCCAGTAGTACCTCGGGGAGCTACGAGCAGTACTTC.

CDR3 sequence: CASSSQGLSYNEQFF. CDR3 in DNA: TGCGCCAGCAGCTCACAGGGTTTGTCGTACAATGAGCAGTTCTTC. The gene calls are TRBV5-1 and TRBJ2-1; possibly TRBD1 for D (6 bases). The V end was cut by 3 bases, the J end by 4 bases, with 14 bases between. From germline, CDR1 is SGHRS and CDR2 YFSETQ. The length of the CDR3 is 15 residues. The variable domain in full, completed from reference TRBV5-1 and TRBJ2-1, reads KAGVTQTPRYLIKTRGQQVTLSCSPISGHRSVSWYQQTPGQGLQFLFEYFSETQRNKGNFPGRFSGRQFSNSRSEMNVSTLELGDSALYLCASSSQGLSYNEQFFGPGTRLTVL.

CDR3 nucleotide sequence: TGCGCCAGCAGCTTGGAACTAGCGGACACCGAGCAGTTCTTC. This codes for CASSLELADTEQFF. This chain joins TRBV5-1 and TRBJ2-1, with TRBD2 identical over 8 bases. Germline assignment: CDR1 SGHRS and CDR2 YFSETQ. J was trimmed by 10 bases and V by 0 bases; bases with no gene match: 6. The CDR3 consists of 14 residues.

CDR3 in DNA: TGCGCCAGCAGCCAAGGCCCCCGGGGTCAAATTGATGCTAATGAAAAACTGTTTTTT. The encoded protein is CASSQGPRGQIDANEKLFF. The genes are TRBV4-1 and TRBJ1-4; D is unclear. The germline V gene encodes CDR1 MGHRA and CDR2 YSYEKL. The V end was cut by 1 base, the J end by 3 bases, with 21 bases between. The CDR3 has 19 amino acids.

V gene TRBV9 combines with J gene TRBJ1-2, with TRBD1 identical over 9 bases. The germline CDR1 and CDR2 sequences are SGDLS and YYNGEE. Trimming removed 8 bases from V and 7 bases from J; junction bases left unmatched: 15. The CDR3 extends over 15 amino acids. CDR3 DNA sequence: TGTGCCAGTCGGTGGGGACAGGGAGGGCGGTTTGGCTACACCTTC. Residues: CASRWGQGGRFGYTF. Full variable domain (missing parts from reference TRBV9 and TRBJ1-2): DSGVTQTPKHLITATGQRVTLRCSPRSGDLSVYWYQQSLDQGLQFLIQYYNGEERAKGNILERFSAQQFPDLHSELNLSSLELGDSALYFCASRWGQGGRFGYTFGSGTRLTVV.

This chain joins TRBV11-2 and TRBJ2-1; 8 bases map to TRBD2. This CDR3 contains 16 residues. Germline trimming cut 5 bases from V and 2 bases from J; bases unmatched to any gene: 8. Germline CDR1 and CDR2: SGHAT and FQNNGV. In DNA form, the CDR3 reads TGTGCCAGCAGCCGCGGTAGCGGGGTGACCTACAATGAGCAGTTCTTC. This codes for CASSRGSGVTYNEQFF.

This clone was detected only once. The chain recombines TRBV27 with TRBJ2-7; 10 nucleotides align to TRBD2. The V and J ends lost 11 bases and 2 bases, in that order; junction bases with no gene match: 12. This CDR3 region has 15 residues. Germline CDR1 reads MNHEY; CDR2 reads SMNVEV (reference sequence). The CDR3 sequence is CAVGAGLAVPYEQYF. The CDR3 DNA is TGTGCCGTGGGAGCCGGACTAGCGGTCCCCTACGAGCAGTACTTC.

This chain connects TRBV6-6 to TRBJ2-7; 9 bases are a match to TRBD2. J lost 2 bases, V lost 5 bases, and 4 bases had no gene match. This CDR3 comprises 14 residues. CDR1 MNHNY and CDR2 SVGAGI come from the germline V gene (reference sequence). The CDR3 sequence: CASSIAGAPYEQYF. The CDR3 coding sequence is TGTGCCAGCAGTATAGCGGGAGCCCCCTACGAGCAGTACTTC.

The chain is built from TRBV6-6 and TRBJ1-6, with 12 bases aligning to TRBD1. V gave up 5 bases and J gave up 1 base; unmatched junction bases: 9. The CDR3 runs 19 residues. Germline assignment: CDR1 MNHNY and CDR2 SVGAGI (reference sequence). Here the CDR3 reads CASSRTGQGAFSYNSPLHF. CDR3 nucleotides: TGTGCCAGCAGTCGCACGGGACAGGGGGCGTTTTCCTATAATTCACCCCTCCACTTT.

The rearrangement links TRBV6-6 to TRBJ1-1, with 9 bases fitting TRBD1. The V segment lost 4 bases and the J segment 1 base; nucleotides outside the gene matches: 4. The germline V gene has CDR1 MNHNY and CDR2 SVGAGI (reference sequence). CDR3 length: 15 residues. This CDR3 reads CASSSTGGGNTEAFF. CDR3 sequence (DNA): TGTGCCAGCAGTTCGACAGGGGGAGGGAACACTGAAGCTTTCTTT.

V gene TRBV6-5 combines with J gene TRBJ1-2; D is undetermined. The germline V gene encodes CDR1 MNHEY and CDR2 SVGAGI. The CDR3 spans 13 residues. The V gene lost 2 bases and the J gene lost 1 base, with 5 bases spanning the gap. The CDR3 spells CASSYQVNYGYTF. In DNA, the CDR3 is TGTGCCAGCAGTTACCAGGTTAACTATGGCTACACCTTC.

This chain joins TRBV5-1 and TRBJ1-1; TRBD1 might be the D (5 bases). The CDR3 has 16 amino acids. V shed 3 bases and J shed 1 base, with 16 bases lying between them. Germline V gene sequence: CDR1 SGHRS, CDR2 YFSETQ. The DNA for the CDR3 is TGCGCCAGCAGCTGGGGCCCCACTATCAGGAACACTGAAGCTTTCTTT. It yields the protein CASSWGPTIRNTEAFF.

This chain connects TRBV3-1 (or the pseudogene TRBV3-2) to TRBJ1-6; D gene ambiguous. The CDR3 has 14 residues. Between the trimmed V and J ends, which lost 2 bases and 7 bases, there was a span of 9 bases. Germline V CDR1 and CDR2: LGHDT, YNNKEL (reference sequence). CDR3 sequence (DNA): TGTGCCAGCAGCCAATCGGGGAGCAATTCACCCCTCCACTTT. Protein sequence: CASSQSGSNSPLHF.

V gene TRBV6-5 combines with J gene TRBJ1-2; 8 positions agree with TRBD1. The CDR3 runs 13 residues. The germline CDR1 and CDR2 sequences are MNHEY and SVGAGI. V lost 6 bases and J lost 7; bases outside the gene matches: 7. CDR3 DNA: TGTGCCAGCAGAGCAGGGGGCGAGGGTGGCTACACCTTC. This translates into CASRAGGEGGYTF.

This chain joins TRBV7-8 and TRBJ1-6; D is undetermined. Per the germline V gene, CDR1 is SGHVS and CDR2 is FQNEAQ. Trimming cost V 2 bases and J 0 bases, with 11 bases left between them. The CDR3 loop spans 17 amino acids. The CDR3 coding sequence is TGTGCCAGCAGCTTAAAGACTGGGAGCTCCTATAATTCACCCCTCCACTTT. The encoded protein is CASSLKTGSSYNSPLHF.

This clone was recorded only once. The V call is TRBV5-1, the J call TRBJ1-2, with TRBD1 identical over 12 bases. The CDR3 sequence is 15 residues long. V lost 4 bases, J lost 4 bases, and 5 bases stayed unmatched. Germline V gives CDR1 SGHRS, CDR2 YFSETQ. DNA for the CDR3: TGCGCCAGCAGCCCGGGACAGGGGGCGGGCTATGGCTACACCTTC. Its translation: CASSPGQGAGYGYTF. The full variable domain, completed using reference TRBV5-1 and TRBJ1-2, is KAGVTQTPRYLIKTRGQQVTLSCSPISGHRSVSWYQQTPGQGLQFLFEYFSETQRNKGNFPGRFSGRQFSNSRSEMNVSTLELGDSALYLCASSPGQGAGYGYTFGSGTRLTVV.

The chain uses TRBV27 and TRBJ2-7; TRBD1 is a possible D gene (5 bases). CDR3 size: 10 residues. V shed 6 bases and J shed 11 bases, with 11 bases lying between them. CDR1 is MNHEY, CDR2 SMNVEV, per germline (reference sequence). Here the CDR3 reads CASRAGHEYF. CDR3 sequence (DNA): TGTGCCAGCAGGGCAGGACACGAGTACTTC.

The chain has TRBV29-1 and TRBJ1-4, with TRBD1 as a possible D gene (5 bases). The CDR3 is 11 residues long. Germline values: CDR1 SQVTM, CDR2 ANQGSEA. V was cut by 7 bases and J by 6 bases, with 9 bases left in between. Written as DNA, the CDR3 is TGCAGCGCCGCCAGGGATGAAAAACTGTTTTTT. This sequence encodes CSAARDEKLFF.

V gene TRBV27 combines with J gene TRBJ2-2, with TRBD2 identical over 7 bases. Germline V gives CDR1 MNHEY, CDR2 SMNVEV (reference sequence). This CDR3 region has 15 residues. The V gene end was trimmed by 6 bases and the J gene end by 7 bases; junction bases not matched to a gene: 11. The CDR3 spells CASRSRRELYGELFF. Written as DNA, the CDR3 is TGTGCCAGCAGATCTAGGCGGGAGCTGTACGGGGAGCTGTTTTTT.

V usage is TRBV10-1 and J usage is TRBJ2-1; TRBD2 is a possible D gene (6 bases). Looked up from germline, CDR1 is WNHNN and CDR2 is SYGVQD (reference sequence). This CDR3 has 17 residues. Trimming shortened V by 5 bases and J by 0 bases, and 17 bases separated the two germline ends. This CDR3 reads CASSLLAGRSSYNEQFF. As DNA, the CDR3 is TGCGCCAGCAGTCTGCTGGCGGGGAGAAGCTCCTACAATGAGCAGTTCTTC.

Here the CDR3 DNA reads TGTGCCTGGAGTGCCGGGACAGGGAGTTCACCCCTCCACTTT. Protein sequence: CAWSAGTGSSPLHF. The chain combines TRBV30 with TRBJ1-6, with TRBD1 identical over 9 bases. This CDR3 is built from 14 residues. Trimming took 1 base from V and 9 from J; bases not matched to a gene: 4. The V gene's germline CDR1 is GTSNPN and CDR2 SVGIG (reference sequence).